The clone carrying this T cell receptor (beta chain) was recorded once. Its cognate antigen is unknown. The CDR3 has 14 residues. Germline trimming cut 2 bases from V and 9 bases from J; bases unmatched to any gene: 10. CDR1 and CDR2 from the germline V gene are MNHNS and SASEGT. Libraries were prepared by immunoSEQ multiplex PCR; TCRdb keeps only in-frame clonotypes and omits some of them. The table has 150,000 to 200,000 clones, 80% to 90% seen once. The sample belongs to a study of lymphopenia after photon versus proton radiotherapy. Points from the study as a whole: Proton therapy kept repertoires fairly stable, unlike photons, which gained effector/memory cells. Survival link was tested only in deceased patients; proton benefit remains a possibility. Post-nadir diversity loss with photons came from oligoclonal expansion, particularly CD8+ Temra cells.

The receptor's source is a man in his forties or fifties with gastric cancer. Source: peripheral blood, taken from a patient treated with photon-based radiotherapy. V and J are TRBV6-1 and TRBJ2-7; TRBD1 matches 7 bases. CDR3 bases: TGTGCCAGCAGTGAATCTCCAGGGAACAGGGGGCAGTACTTC. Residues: CASSESPGNRGQYF.